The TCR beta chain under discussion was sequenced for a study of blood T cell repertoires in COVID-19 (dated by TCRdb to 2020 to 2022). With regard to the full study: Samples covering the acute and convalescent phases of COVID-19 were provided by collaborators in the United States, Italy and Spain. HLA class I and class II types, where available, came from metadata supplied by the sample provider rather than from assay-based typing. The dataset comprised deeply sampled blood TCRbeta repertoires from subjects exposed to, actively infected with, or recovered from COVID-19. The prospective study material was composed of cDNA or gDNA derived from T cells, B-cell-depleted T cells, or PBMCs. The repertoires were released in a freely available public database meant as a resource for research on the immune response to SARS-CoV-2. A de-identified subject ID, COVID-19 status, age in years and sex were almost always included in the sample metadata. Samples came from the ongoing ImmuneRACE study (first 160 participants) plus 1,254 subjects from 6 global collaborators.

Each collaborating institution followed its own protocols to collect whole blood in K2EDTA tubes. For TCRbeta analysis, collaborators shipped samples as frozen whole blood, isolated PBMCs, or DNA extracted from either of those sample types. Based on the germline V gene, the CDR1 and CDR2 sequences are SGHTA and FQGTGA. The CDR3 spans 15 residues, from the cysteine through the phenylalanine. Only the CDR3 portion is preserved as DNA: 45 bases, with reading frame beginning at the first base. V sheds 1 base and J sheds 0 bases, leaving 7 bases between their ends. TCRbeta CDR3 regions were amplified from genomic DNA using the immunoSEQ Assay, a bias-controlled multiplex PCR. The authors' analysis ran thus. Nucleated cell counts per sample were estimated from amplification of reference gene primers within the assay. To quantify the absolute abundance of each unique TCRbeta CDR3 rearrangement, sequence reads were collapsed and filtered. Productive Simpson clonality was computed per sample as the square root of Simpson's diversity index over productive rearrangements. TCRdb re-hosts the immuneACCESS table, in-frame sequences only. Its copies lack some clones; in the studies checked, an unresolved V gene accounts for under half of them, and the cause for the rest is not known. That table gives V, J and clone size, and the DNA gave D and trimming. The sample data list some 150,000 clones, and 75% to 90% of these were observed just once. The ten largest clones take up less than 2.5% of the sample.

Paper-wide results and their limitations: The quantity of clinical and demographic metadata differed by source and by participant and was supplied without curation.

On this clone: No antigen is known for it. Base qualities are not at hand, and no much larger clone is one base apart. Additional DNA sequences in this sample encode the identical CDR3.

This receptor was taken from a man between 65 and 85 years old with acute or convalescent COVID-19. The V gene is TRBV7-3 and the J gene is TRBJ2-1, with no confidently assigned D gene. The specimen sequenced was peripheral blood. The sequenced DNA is TGTGCCAGCAGCTTAAATACTAACTCCTACAATGAGCAGTTCTTC. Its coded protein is CASSLNTNSYNEQFF. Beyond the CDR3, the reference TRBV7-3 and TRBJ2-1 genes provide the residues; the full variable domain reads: GAGVSQTPSNKVTEKGKYVELRCDPISGHTALYWYRQSLGQGPEFLIYFQGTGAADDSGLPNDRFFAVRPEGSVSTLKIQRTERGDSAVYLCASSLNTNSYNEQFFGPGTRLTVL.